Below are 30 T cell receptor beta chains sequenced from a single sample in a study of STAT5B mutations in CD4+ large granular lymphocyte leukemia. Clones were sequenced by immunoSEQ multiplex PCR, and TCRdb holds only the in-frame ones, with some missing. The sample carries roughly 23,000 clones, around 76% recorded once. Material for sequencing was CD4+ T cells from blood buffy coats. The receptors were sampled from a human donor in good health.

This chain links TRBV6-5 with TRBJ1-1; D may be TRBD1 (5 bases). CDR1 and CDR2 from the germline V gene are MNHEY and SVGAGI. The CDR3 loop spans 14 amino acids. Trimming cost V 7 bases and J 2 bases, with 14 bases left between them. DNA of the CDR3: TGTGCCAGCAAACCGAGTGGGGCTAACACTGAAGCTTTCTTT. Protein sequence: CASKPSGANTEAFF.

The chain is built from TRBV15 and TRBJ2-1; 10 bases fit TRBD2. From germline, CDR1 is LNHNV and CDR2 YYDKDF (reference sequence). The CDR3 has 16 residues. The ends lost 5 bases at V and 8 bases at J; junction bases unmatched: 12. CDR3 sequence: CATSVDSGLAFHEQFF. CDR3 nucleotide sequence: TGTGCCACCAGCGTGGATTCGGGACTAGCGTTCCATGAGCAGTTCTTC.

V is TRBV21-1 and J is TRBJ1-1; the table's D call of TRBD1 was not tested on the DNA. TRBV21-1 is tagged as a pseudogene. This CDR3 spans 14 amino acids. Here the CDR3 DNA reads TGTGCCAGCAACGGGGGACAGGTCAACACTGAAGCTTTCTTT. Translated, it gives CASNGGQVNTEAFF.

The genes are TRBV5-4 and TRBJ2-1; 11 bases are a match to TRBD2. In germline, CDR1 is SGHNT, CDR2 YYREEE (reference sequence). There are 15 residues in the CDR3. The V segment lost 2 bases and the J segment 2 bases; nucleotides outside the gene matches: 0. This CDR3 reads CASSFSGGAYNEQFF. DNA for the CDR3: TGTGCCAGCAGCTTTAGCGGGGGGGCCTACAATGAGCAGTTCTTC.

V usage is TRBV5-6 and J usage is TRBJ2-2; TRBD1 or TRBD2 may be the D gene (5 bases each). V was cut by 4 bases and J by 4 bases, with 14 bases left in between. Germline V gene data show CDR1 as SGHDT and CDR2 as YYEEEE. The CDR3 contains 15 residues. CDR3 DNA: TGTGCCAGCAGCAGGGGACCCGCCAGCACCGGGGAGCTGTTTTTT. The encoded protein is CASSRGPASTGELFF.

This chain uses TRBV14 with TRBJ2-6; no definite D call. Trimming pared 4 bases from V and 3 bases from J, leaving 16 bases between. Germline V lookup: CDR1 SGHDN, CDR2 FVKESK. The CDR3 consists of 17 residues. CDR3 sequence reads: CASSPRSWLYGANVLTF. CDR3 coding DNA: TGTGCCAGCAGCCCCCGTTCATGGCTCTATGGGGCCAACGTCCTGACTTTC.

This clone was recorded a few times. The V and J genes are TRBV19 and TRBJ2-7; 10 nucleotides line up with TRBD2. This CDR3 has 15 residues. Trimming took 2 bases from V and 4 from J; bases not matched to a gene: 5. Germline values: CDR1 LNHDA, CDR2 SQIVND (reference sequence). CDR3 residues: CASSIRSGRSYEQYF. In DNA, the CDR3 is TGTGCCAGTAGTATACGTAGCGGGAGGTCGTACGAGCAGTACTTC.

For the CDR3, the DNA is TGTGCCAGCAGCCGGGGACAAAACCAAGAGACCCAGTACTTC. Amino acid sequence: CASSRGQNQETQYF. The genes are TRBV6-1 and TRBJ2-5, with D perhaps TRBD1 (6 bases). CDR1 MNHNS and CDR2 SASEGT come from the germline V gene. The CDR3 has 14 residues. V was clipped by 6 bases and J by 0 bases, with 11 bases between them.

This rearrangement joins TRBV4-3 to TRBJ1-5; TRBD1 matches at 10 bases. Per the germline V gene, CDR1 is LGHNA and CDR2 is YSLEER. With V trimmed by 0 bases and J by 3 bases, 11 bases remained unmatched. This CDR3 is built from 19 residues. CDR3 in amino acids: CASSQEPAPDRGLNQPQHF. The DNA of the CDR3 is TGCGCCAGCAGCCAAGAACCCGCCCCTGACAGGGGGCTCAATCAGCCCCAGCATTTT.

CDR3 protein: CASSPGYDQPQHF. Here the CDR3 DNA reads TGCGCCAGCAGTCCAGGGTATGATCAGCCCCAGCATTTT. J is TRBJ1-5 and V is TRBV10-1, with a possible D match to TRBD1 (5 bases). V was trimmed by 5 bases and J by 5 bases, leaving 10 bases between them. Germline CDR1 is WNHNN and CDR2 is SYGVQD (reference sequence). The CDR3 has 13 residues.

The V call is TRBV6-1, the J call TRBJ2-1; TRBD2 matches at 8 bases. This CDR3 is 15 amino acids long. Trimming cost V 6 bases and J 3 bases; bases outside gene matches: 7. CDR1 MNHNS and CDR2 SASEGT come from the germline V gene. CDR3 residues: CASSHPGTSYNEQFF. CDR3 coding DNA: TGTGCCAGCAGCCACCCGGGGACTAGCTACAATGAGCAGTTCTTC.

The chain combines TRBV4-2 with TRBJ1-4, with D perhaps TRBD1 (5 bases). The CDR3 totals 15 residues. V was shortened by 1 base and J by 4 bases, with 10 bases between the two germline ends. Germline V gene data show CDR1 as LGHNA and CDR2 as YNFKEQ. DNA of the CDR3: TGTGCCAGCAGCCAAGTCACAGGCAGTAATGAAAAACTGTTTTTT. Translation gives CASSQVTGSNEKLFF.

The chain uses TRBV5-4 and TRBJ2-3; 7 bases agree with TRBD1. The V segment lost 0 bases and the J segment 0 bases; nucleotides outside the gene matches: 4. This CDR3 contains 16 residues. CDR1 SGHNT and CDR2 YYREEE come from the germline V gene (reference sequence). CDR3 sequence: CASSLGDRRSTDTQYF. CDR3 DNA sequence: TGTGCCAGCAGCTTGGGGGACAGAAGGAGCACAGATACGCAGTATTTT.

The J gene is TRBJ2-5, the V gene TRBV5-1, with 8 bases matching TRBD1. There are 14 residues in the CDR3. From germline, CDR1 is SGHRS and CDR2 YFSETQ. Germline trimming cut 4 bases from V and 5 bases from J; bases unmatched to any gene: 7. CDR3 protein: CASSGSGGMETQYF. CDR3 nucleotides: TGCGCCAGCAGCGGCTCAGGGGGCATGGAGACCCAGTACTTC.

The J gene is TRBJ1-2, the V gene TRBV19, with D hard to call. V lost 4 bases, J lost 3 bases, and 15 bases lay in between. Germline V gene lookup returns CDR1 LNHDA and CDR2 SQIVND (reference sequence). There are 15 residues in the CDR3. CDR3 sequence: CASSTRPGWDYGYTF. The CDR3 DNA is TGTGCCAGTAGTACCAGACCGGGTTGGGACTATGGCTACACCTTC.

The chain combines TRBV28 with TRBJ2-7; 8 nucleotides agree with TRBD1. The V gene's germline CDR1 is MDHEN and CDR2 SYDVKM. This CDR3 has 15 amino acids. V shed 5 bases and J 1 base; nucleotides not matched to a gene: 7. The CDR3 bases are TGTGCCAGCAGTCGTGGACAGGGTAGTTCCTACGAGCAGTACTTC. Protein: CASSRGQGSSYEQYF.

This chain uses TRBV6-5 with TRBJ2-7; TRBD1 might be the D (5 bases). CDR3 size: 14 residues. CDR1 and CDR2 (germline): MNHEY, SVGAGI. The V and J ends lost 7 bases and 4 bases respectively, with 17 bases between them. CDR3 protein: CASKLTGGGYEQYF. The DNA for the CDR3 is TGTGCCAGCAAACTTACAGGTGGCGGTTACGAGCAGTACTTC.

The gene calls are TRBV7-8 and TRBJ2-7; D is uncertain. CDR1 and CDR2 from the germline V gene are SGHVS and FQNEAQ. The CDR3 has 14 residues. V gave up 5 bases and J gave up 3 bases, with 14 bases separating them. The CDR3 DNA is TGTGCCAGCAGCGGTACTTCCTTGGACTACGAGCAGTACTTC. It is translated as CASSGTSLDYEQYF. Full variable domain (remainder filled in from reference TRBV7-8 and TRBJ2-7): GAGVSQSPRYKVAKRGQDVALRCDPISGHVSLFWYQQALGQGPEFLTYFQNEAQLDKSGLPSDRFFAERPEGSVSTLKIQRTQQEDSAVYLCASSGTSLDYEQYFGPGTRLTVT.

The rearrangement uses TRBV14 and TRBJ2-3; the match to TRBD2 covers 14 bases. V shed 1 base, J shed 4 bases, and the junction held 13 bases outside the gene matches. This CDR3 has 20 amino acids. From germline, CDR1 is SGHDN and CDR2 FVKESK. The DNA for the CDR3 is TGTGCCAGCAGCCAAGGGGCCGGGACTAGCGGGAGTTGGTGGGCAGATACGCAGTATTTT. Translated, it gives CASSQGAGTSGSWWADTQYF. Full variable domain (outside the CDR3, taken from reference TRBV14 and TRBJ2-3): EAGVTQFPSHSVIEKGQTVTLRCDPISGHDNLYWYRRVMGKEIKFLLHFVKESKQDESGMPNNRFLAERTGGTYSTLKVQPAELEDSGVYFCASSQGAGTSGSWWADTQYFGPGTRLTVL.

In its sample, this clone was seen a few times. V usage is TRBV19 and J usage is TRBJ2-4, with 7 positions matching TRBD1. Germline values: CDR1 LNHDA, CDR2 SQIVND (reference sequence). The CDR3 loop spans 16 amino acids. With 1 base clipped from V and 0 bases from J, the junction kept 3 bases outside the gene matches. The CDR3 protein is CASSIGQGVAKNIQYF. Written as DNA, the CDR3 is TGTGCCAGTAGTATAGGGCAGGGGGTAGCCAAAAACATTCAGTACTTC. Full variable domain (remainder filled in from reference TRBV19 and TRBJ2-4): DGGITQSPKYLFRKEGQNVTLSCEQNLNHDAMYWYRQDPGQGLRLIYYSQIVNDFQKGDIAEGYSVSREKKESFPLTVTSAQKNPTAFYLCASSIGQGVAKNIQYFGAGTRLSVL.

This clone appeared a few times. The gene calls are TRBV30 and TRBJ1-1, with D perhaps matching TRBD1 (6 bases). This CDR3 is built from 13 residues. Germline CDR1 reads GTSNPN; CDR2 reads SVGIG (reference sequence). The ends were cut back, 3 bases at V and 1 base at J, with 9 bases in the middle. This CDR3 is CAWSGQPNTEAFF. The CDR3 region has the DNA TGTGCCTGGAGCGGACAGCCGAACACTGAAGCTTTCTTT.

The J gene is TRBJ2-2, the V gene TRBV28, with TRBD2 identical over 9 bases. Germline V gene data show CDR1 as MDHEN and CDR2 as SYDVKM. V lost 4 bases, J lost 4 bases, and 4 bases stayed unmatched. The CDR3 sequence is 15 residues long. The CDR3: CASSSRGRGTGELFF. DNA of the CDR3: TGTGCCAGCAGTTCCCGCGGGAGGGGCACCGGGGAGCTGTTTTTT.

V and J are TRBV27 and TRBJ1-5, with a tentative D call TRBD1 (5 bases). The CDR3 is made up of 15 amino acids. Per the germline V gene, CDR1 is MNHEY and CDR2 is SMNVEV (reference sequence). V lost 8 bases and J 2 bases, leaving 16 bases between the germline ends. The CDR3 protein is CASGPLGTGNQPQHF. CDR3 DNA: TGTGCCAGCGGCCCTCTCGGGACCGGCAATCAGCCCCAGCATTTT.

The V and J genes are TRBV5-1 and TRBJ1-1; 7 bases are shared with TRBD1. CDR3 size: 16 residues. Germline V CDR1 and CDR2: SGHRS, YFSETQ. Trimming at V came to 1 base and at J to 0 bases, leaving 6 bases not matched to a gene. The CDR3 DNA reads TGCGCCAGCAGCTTGTGGCAGGGGGTATTGAACACTGAAGCTTTCTTT. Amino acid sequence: CASSLWQGVLNTEAFF.

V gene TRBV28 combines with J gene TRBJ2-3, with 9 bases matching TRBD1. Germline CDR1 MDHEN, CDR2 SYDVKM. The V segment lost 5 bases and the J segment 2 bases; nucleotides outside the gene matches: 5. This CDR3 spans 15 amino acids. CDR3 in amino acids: CASSLTGGNTDTQYF. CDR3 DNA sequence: TGTGCCAGCAGTCTGACAGGGGGGAACACAGATACGCAGTATTTT.

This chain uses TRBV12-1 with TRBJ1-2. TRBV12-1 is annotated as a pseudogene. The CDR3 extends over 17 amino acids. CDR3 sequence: CASSYPTAEGKGYGYTF. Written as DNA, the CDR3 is TGTGCCAGCAGCTACCCCACGGCCGAGGGAAAGGGGTATGGCTACACCTTC.

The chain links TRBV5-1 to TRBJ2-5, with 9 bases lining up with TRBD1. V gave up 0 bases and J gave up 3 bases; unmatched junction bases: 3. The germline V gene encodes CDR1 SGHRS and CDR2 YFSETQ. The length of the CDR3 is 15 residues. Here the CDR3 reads CASSLGGTGKETQYF. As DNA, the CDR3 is TGCGCCAGCAGCTTGGGAGGGACAGGGAAAGAGACCCAGTACTTC.

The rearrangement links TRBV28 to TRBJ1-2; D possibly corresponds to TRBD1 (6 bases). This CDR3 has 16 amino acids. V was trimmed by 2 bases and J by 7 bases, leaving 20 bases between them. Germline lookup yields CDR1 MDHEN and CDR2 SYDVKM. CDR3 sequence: CASSLVPDRQTLGYTF. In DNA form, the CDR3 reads TGTGCCAGCAGTTTAGTCCCCGACAGGCAAACTCTTGGCTACACCTTC.

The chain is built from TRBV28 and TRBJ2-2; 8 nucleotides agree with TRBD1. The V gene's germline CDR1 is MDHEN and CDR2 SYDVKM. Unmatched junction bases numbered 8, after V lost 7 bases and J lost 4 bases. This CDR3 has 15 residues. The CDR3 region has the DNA TGTGCCAGCACCCCCCAGGGGGCGGGCACCGGGGAGCTGTTTTTT. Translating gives CASTPQGAGTGELFF.

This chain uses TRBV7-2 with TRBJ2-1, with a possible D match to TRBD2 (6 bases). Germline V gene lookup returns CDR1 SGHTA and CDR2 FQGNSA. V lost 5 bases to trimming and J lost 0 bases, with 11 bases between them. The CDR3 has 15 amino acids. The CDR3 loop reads CASSRDSSSYNEQFF. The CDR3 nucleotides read TGTGCCAGCAGCCGGGACTCCAGCTCCTACAATGAGCAGTTCTTC. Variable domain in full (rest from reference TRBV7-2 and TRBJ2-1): GAGVSQSPSNKVTEKGKDVELRCDPISGHTALYWYRQSLGQGLEFLIYFQGNSAPDKSGLPSDRFSAERTGGSVSTLTIQRTQQEDSAVYLCASSRDSSSYNEQFFGPGTRLTVL.